This T cell receptor (beta chain) was identified during a study of sequential checkpoint blockade in melanoma. Study overall: Both treatment sequences were followed by maintenance nivolumab.

Germline loops: CDR1 MDHEN, CDR2 SYDVKM. V lost 4 bases and J 2 bases, leaving 9 bases between the germline ends. This CDR3 region has 13 residues. The treatment was: randomized to nivolumab then ipilimumab (arm A) or the reverse (arm B). Sorted cells were live CD3+CD8+, lacking CD19 and CD56, from PBMCs. Sequenced by immunoSEQ multiplex PCR; TCRdb stores in-frame clones only, minus some. Here the sample spans about 40,000 clones, around 86% being singletons. This receptor was obtained from a human donor with melanoma. This chain connects TRBV28 to TRBJ2-7, with no clear D. The sequencing here drew on CD8+ T cells sorted from blood (inferred from file names), taken from a patient given nivolumab and ipilimumab in sequence. CDR3 sequence: CASSSTDTYEQYF. In DNA form, the CDR3 reads TGTGCCAGCAGTTCCACTGATACCTACGAGCAGTACTTC.